The 21 T cell receptor beta chains in this list originate from one sample, sequenced in a study of T cells in Graves' hyperthyroidism and ophthalmopathy. The TCR beta CDR3 regions underwent amplification using RNA transcripts as the source. Researchers ran a first-round RT-PCR on the TCR CDR3 using the HTBI primer set. TCRdb ran MiXCR on the multiplex PCR reads and lists one entry per CDR3 protein. This table has around 600,000 distinct CDR3 sequences, about 45% appearing once. Sequenced input: peripheral blood or thyroid tissue (not recorded which). The receptors here all came from an adult man with Graves' disease, either hyperthyroidism or ophthalmopathy (not recorded which).

The V gene is TRBV19, the J gene TRBJ1-4; no firm D call. The CDR3 is 11 amino acids. The germline V gene encodes CDR1 LNHDA and CDR2 SQIVND (reference sequence). Trimming stripped 3 bases from V and 7 bases from J, with 3 bases between. The CDR3 spells CASSMGEKLFF. CDR3 DNA sequence: TGTGCCAGTAGTATGGGTGAAAAACTGTTTTTT.

This clonotype turned up a few times. In DNA, the CDR3 is TGTGCCAGCAGTCGGGCCGGGACAGGGTCTTATAGCAATCAGCCCCAGCATTTT. Its translation is CASSRAGTGSYSNQPQHF. V is TRBV12-3 or TRBV12-4 and J is TRBJ1-5; the match to TRBD1 covers 9 bases. The CDR3 loop spans 18 amino acids. V trimming: 5 bases; J trimming: 0 bases; junction bases outside the gene matches: 11.

The V gene is TRBV6-5, the J gene TRBJ2-5; the D gene is possibly TRBD1 (5 bases). V lost 2 bases, J lost 4 bases, and 11 bases lay in between. The germline gives CDR1 MNHEY, CDR2 SVGAGI. This CDR3 is 14 amino acids long. The DNA for the CDR3 is TGTGCCAGCAGTTACGCGGCAAGGGGAGAGACCCAGTACTTC. It encodes CASSYAARGETQYF.

This clonotype was detected ten times or more. The chain employs TRBV7-9 and TRBJ1-5, with 7 bases fitting TRBD1. Trimming cost V 5 bases and J 5 bases; bases outside gene matches: 9. The CDR3 consists of 15 residues. In germline, CDR1 is SEHNR, CDR2 FQNEAQ (reference sequence). The CDR3 DNA reads TGTGCCAGCAGCCCACCCGGACAGGTCGATCAGCCCCAGCATTTT. It is translated as CASSPPGQVDQPQHF. Variable domain in full (rest from reference TRBV7-9 and TRBJ1-5): DTGVSQNPRHKITKRGQNVTFRCDPISEHNRLYWYRQTLGQGPEFLTYFQNEAQLEKSRLLSDRFSAERPKGSFSTLEIQRTEQGDSAMYLCASSPPGQVDQPQHFGDGTRLSIL.

The V gene is TRBV2, the J gene TRBJ2-3; 10 nucleotides match TRBD2. Germline values: CDR1 SNHLY, CDR2 FYNNEI. With 4 bases clipped from V and 3 bases from J, the junction kept 4 bases outside the gene matches. The CDR3 runs to 15 residues. This CDR3 reads CASSVLAGETDTQYF. For the CDR3, the DNA is TGTGCCAGCAGTGTTCTAGCGGGAGAAACAGATACGCAGTATTTT.

Comment on this clonotype: It is likely a read error, because the conserved phenylalanine at the end of the CDR3 is missing. The limits of the CDR3 on the DNA are not certain, so only TCRdb's listed CDR3 is given. The chain employs TRBV12-3 or TRBV12-4 and TRBJ1-2. The CDR3 spans 9 amino acids, including both terminal residues. CDR3 sequence reads: CASSLADTY.

As regards this clonotype: A read error is possible here, since a much larger clone lies one base away. The J gene is TRBJ2-7, the V gene TRBV15; no clear D. The CDR3 covers 14 residues. Germline values: CDR1 LNHNV, CDR2 YYDKDF (reference sequence). The V end lost 2 bases, the J end lost 2 bases, and 10 bases lay between the germline ends. Here the CDR3 reads CATSRQRNAYEQYF. The CDR3 DNA follows: TGTGCCACCAGCAGACAGAGAAACGCCTACGAGCAGTACTTC. Variable domain in full (rest from reference TRBV15 and TRBJ2-7): DAMVIQNPRYQVTQFGKPVTLSCSQTLNHNVMYWYQQKSSQAPKLLFHYYDKDFNNEADTPDNFQSRRPNTSFCFLDIRSPGLGDTAMYLCATSRQRNAYEQYFGPGTRLTVT.

In this sample, this clonotype turned up many times. The chain couples TRBV7-9 to TRBJ2-5, with TRBD2 matching over 10 bases. The CDR3 runs to 13 residues. Germline lookup yields CDR1 SEHNR and CDR2 FQNEAQ (reference sequence). After removal of 5 bases from V and 13 bases from J, the junction contained 10 bases not matched to a gene. CDR3 DNA: TGTGCCAGCAGCCCGACTAGCGGGTCGAACCCGTACTTC. Translated, it gives CASSPTSGSNPYF.

The CDR3, as DNA: TGCGCCAGCAGCCGACGCGGGACAGGGGGTTCACCCCTCCACTTT. Residues: CASSRRGTGGSPLHF. The rearrangement uses TRBV5-1 and TRBJ1-6; 11 bases are shared with TRBD1. CDR3 length equals 15 residues. Trimming at V came to 4 bases and at J to 9 bases, leaving 6 bases not matched to a gene. Germline V CDR1 and CDR2: SGHRS, YFSETQ.

This rearrangement joins TRBV14 to TRBJ1-6; 8 bases are shared with TRBD1. Germline V gives CDR1 SGHDN, CDR2 FVKESK. The CDR3 length is 15 residues. The ends lost 2 bases at V and 10 bases at J; junction bases unmatched: 7. The CDR3: CASSQIGQGRSPLHF. CDR3 nucleotide sequence: TGTGCCAGCAGCCAAATCGGACAGGGAAGGTCACCCCTCCACTTT.

This clonotype was recorded many times. The chain has TRBV29-1 and TRBJ1-1, with D unclear. This CDR3 contains 13 residues. Trimming shortened V by 4 bases and J by 0 bases, and 9 bases separated the two germline ends. Looked up from germline, CDR1 is SQVTM and CDR2 is ANQGSEA. The CDR3 coding sequence is TGCAGCGTTGTCTCCGGATTGAACACTGAAGCTTTCTTT. The encoded protein is CSVVSGLNTEAFF.

The chain couples TRBV9 to TRBJ2-2; the D gene is possibly TRBD2 (6 bases). Germline assignment: CDR1 SGDLS and CDR2 YYNGEE. This CDR3 has 14 residues. Trimming stripped 1 base from V and 5 bases from J, with 9 bases between. For the CDR3, the DNA is TGTGCCAGCAGCGTACGGGGGTTGACCGGGGAGCTGTTTTTT. This translates into CASSVRGLTGELFF.

This clonotype was observed many times. The rearrangement joins TRBV7-8 to TRBJ1-5; D uncertain. Germline CDR1 reads SGHVS; CDR2 reads FQNEAQ. This CDR3 contains 13 residues. V was shortened by 6 bases and J by 1 base, with 7 bases between the two germline ends. The DNA of the CDR3 is TGTGCCAGCAGTTCTGACAGCAATCAGCCCCAGCATTTT. Amino acids: CASSSDSNQPQHF.

Only one count was recorded for this clonotype. The chain couples TRBV7-3 to TRBJ1-6, with D perhaps matching TRBD1 (5 bases). V was cut by 8 bases and J by 7 bases, with 12 bases left in between. Germline-derived CDR1 and CDR2 are SGHTA and FQGTGA. CDR3 length: 13 amino acids. The DNA for the CDR3 is TGTGCCAGCTTCCGGGACCGAAATTCACCCCTCCACTTT. Translated: CASFRDRNSPLHF.

The chain has TRBV29-1 and TRBJ1-4, with 9 bases matching TRBD1. The germline V gene encodes CDR1 SQVTM and CDR2 ANQGSEA. Losses at the gene ends were 8 bases for V and 2 bases for J; bases not matched to a gene: 9. The CDR3 has 15 amino acids. The CDR3 region is CSIRGQGSTNEKLFF. CDR3 in DNA: TGCAGCATACGAGGACAGGGGAGCACTAATGAAAAACTGTTTTTT.

This clonotype was found many times. The rearrangement joins TRBV7-9 to TRBJ2-5, with 9 bases matching TRBD2. Germline lookup yields CDR1 SEHNR and CDR2 FQNEAQ (reference sequence). The J segment lost 4 bases and the V segment lost 3 bases, leaving 3 bases of the junction unmatched. This CDR3 region has 14 residues. CDR3 residues: CASSFSGSGETQYF. CDR3 nucleotide sequence: TGTGCCAGCAGCTTTAGCGGGAGTGGAGAGACCCAGTACTTC. Drawing the rest from reference TRBV7-9 and TRBJ2-5, the complete variable domain is DTGVSQNPRHKITKRGQNVTFRCDPISEHNRLYWYRQTLGQGPEFLTYFQNEAQLEKSRLLSDRFSAERPKGSFSTLEIQRTEQGDSAMYLCASSFSGSGETQYFGPGTRLLVL.

The chain has TRBV7-9 and TRBJ2-5; a weak D match, TRBD1 (5 bases). Germline V lookup: CDR1 SEHNR, CDR2 FQNEAQ (reference sequence). Trimming took off 1 base at V and 1 base at J, with 22 bases between the two ends. There are 19 residues in the CDR3. CDR3 sequence (DNA): TGTGCCAGCAGCTTAGGTCTCGTCGCAGGGATAGGGGCCCAAGAGACCCAGTACTTC. Translating it yields CASSLGLVAGIGAQETQYF.

In this sample, this clonotype turned up a few times. This chain uses TRBV7-8 with TRBJ1-1; D is perhaps TRBD1 (5 bases). The CDR3 covers 13 residues. The V end lost 6 bases, the J end lost 10 bases, and 18 bases lay between the germline ends. CDR1 SGHVS and CDR2 FQNEAQ come from the germline V gene. CDR3 protein: CASSFGGYKAAFF. Written as DNA, the CDR3 is TGTGCCAGCAGTTTTGGGGGGTATAAAGCAGCTTTCTTT. Together with reference TRBV7-8 and TRBJ1-1, the CDR3 gives the full variable domain: GAGVSQSPRYKVAKRGQDVALRCDPISGHVSLFWYQQALGQGPEFLTYFQNEAQLDKSGLPSDRFFAERPEGSVSTLKIQRTQQEDSAVYLCASSFGGYKAAFFGQGTRLTVV.

The rearrangement uses TRBV29-1 and TRBJ1-1; 9 bases line up with TRBD1. J was trimmed by 3 bases and V by 4 bases; bases with no gene match: 3. Germline lookup yields CDR1 SQVTM and CDR2 ANQGSEA. This CDR3 contains 13 residues. Here the CDR3 DNA reads TGCAGCGTTGGGACAGGGGCGGACACTGAAGCTTTCTTT. Amino acid sequence: CSVGTGADTEAFF. The variable domain in full, completed from reference TRBV29-1 and TRBJ1-1, reads SAVISQKPSRDICQRGTSLTIQCQVDSQVTMMFWYRQQPGQSLTLIATANQGSEATYESGFVIDKFPISRPNLTFSTLTVSNMSPEDSSIYLCSVGTGADTEAFFGQGTRLTVV.

This chain uses TRBV5-1 with TRBJ1-2; TRBD1 aligns across 7 bases. Germline V gene lookup returns CDR1 SGHRS and CDR2 YFSETQ. V was clipped by 0 bases and J by 8 bases; unmatched bases: 7. This CDR3 region has 14 residues. CDR3: CASSLAAQGGGYTF. The CDR3 nucleotides read TGCGCCAGCAGCTTGGCGGCTCAGGGGGGAGGCTACACCTTC. The full variable domain, with the rest looked up from reference TRBV5-1 and TRBJ1-2, is KAGVTQTPRYLIKTRGQQVTLSCSPISGHRSVSWYQQTPGQGLQFLFEYFSETQRNKGNFPGRFSGRQFSNSRSEMNVSTLELGDSALYLCASSLAAQGGGYTFGSGTRLTVV.

Regarding this clonotype: A much larger clone differs from this one at a single base, so this may be a read error. The chain employs TRBV2 and TRBJ1-2; D gene ambiguous. The CDR3 runs 13 residues. In germline, CDR1 is SNHLY, CDR2 FYNNEI. The CDR3 bases are TGTGCCAGCAGTGTAAGCCGCGGGGATGGCCACACCTTC. The encoded protein is CASSVSRGDGHTF.